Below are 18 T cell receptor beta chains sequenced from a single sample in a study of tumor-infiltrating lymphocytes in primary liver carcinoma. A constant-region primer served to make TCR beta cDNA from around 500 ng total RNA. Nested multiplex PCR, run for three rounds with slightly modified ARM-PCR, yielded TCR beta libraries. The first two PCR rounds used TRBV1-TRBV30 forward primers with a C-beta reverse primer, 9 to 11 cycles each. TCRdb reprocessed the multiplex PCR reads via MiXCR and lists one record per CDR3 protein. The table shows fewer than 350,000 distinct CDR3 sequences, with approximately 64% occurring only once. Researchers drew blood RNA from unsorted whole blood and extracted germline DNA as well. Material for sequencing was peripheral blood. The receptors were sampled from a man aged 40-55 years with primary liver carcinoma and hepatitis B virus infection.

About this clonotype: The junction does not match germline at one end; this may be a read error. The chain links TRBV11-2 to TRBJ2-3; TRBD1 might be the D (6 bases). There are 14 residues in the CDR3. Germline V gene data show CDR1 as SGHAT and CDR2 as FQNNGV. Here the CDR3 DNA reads TGTGCCAGCAGCCCCCGACAGGACGCAGATACGAAGTATTTT. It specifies CASSPRQDADTKYF.

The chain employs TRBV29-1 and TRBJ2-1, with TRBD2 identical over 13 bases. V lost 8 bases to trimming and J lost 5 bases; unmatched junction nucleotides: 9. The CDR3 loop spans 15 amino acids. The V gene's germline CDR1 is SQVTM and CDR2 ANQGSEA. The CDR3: CSLRTSGSQNNEQFF. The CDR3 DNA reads TGCAGCTTGCGGACTAGCGGGAGTCAGAACAATGAGCAGTTCTTC.

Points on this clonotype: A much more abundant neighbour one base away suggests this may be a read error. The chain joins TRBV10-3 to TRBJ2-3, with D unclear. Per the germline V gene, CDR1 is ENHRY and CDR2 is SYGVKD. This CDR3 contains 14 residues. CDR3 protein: CAIRSPRSTDTRYF. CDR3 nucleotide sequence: TGTGCCATCAGAAGTCCACGTAGCACAGATACGCGGTATTTT.

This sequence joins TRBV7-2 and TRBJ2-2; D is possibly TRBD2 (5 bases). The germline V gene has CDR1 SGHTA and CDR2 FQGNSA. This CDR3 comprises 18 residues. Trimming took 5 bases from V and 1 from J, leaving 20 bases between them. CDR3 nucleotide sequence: TGTGCCAGCAGCCCTCGCCCCCCAGGAGGAGTGAACACCGGGGAGCTGTTTTTT. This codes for CASSPRPPGGVNTGELFF.

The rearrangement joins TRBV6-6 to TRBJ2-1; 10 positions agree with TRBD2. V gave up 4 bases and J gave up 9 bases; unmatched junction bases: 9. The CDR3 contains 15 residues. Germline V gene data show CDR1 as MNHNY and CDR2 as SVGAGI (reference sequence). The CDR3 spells CASSSGLANHGEQFF. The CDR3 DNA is TGTGCCAGCAGTTCGGGACTAGCGAACCACGGTGAGCAGTTCTTC.

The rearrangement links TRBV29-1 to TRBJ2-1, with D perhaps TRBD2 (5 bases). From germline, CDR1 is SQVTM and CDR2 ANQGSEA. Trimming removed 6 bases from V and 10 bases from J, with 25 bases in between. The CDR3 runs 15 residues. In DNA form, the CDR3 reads TGCAGCGTCGAGGGTCTGGTGGGAGATCCCAACGAGCAGTTCTTC. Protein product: CSVEGLVGDPNEQFF.

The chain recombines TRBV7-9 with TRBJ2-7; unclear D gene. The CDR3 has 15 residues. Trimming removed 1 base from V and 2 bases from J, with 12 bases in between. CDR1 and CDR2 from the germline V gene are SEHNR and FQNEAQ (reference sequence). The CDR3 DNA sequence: TGTGCCAGCAGCTTAGTTCTTGGGTGGGCCTACGAGCAGTACTTC. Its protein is CASSLVLGWAYEQYF.

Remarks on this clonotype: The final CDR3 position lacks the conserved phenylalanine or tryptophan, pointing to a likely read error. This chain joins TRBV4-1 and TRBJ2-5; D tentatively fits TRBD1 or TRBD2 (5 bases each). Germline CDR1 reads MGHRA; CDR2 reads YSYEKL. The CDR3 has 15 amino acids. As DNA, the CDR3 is TGCACCAGCAGCCAAGAGGGGACCCTCCAAGAGACCCAGTACTCC. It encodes CTSSQEGTLQETQYS.

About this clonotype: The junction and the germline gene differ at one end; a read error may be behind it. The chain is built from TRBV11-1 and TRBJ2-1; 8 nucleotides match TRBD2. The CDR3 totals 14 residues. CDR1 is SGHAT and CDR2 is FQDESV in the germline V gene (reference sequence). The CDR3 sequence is CASSQSGGRNEQFF. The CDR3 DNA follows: TGCGCCAGCAGCCAAAGCGGGGGCCGGAATGAGCAATTCTTC.

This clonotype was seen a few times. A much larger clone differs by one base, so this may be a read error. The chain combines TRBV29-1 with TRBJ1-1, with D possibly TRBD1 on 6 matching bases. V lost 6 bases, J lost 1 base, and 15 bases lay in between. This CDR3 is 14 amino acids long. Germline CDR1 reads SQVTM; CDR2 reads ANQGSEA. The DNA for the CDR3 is TGCAGCGTGCAACAAGGACAGTGGAACACTGAAGCTTTCTTT. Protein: CSVQQGQWNTEAFF.

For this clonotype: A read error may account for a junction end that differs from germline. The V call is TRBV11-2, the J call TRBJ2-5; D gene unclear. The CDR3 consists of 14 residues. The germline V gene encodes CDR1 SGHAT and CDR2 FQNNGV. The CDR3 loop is CASSSVGQQESQYF. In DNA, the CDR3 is TGTGCCAGCAGCTCCGTGGGTCAGCAAGAGAGCCAGTACTTC.

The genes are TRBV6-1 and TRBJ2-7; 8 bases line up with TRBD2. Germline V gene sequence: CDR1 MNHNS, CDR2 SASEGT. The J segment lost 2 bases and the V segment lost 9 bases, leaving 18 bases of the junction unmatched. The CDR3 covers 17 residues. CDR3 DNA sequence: TGTGCCAGTAGTTACTCGACCAGGACTAGCAGAGCCTACGAGCAGTACTTC. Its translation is CASSYSTRTSRAYEQYF.

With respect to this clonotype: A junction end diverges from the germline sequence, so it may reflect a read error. CDR3 DNA sequence: TGTGCCAGCAGCTTTGTACAGGACCGGGAGACCCGGTACTTC. Its translation is CASSFVQDRETRYF. The rearrangement joins TRBV11-1 to TRBJ2-5; tentatively, D is TRBD2 (6 bases). In germline, CDR1 is SGHAT, CDR2 FQDESV (reference sequence). CDR3 length: 14 residues.

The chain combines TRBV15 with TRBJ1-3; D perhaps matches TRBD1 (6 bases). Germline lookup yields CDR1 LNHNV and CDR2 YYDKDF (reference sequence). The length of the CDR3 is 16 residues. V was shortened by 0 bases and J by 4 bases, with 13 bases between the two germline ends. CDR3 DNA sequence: TGTGCCACCAGCAGAGATCCAGGGGCTGACGGAAACACCATATATTTT. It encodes CATSRDPGADGNTIYF.

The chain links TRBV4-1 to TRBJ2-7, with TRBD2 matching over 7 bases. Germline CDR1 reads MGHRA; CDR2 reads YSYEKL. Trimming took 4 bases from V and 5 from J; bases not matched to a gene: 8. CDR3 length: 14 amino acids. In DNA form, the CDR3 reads TGCGCCAGCAGCCGGGGGGGGAGGGGCGACGAGCAGTACTTC. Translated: CASSRGGRGDEQYF.

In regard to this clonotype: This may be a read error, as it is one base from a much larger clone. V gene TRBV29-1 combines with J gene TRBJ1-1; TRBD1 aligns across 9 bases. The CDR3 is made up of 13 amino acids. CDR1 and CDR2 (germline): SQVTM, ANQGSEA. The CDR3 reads CSVRGQGETEALF. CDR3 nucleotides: TGCAGCGTCAGGGGACAGGGAGAAACTGAAGCTTTATTT.

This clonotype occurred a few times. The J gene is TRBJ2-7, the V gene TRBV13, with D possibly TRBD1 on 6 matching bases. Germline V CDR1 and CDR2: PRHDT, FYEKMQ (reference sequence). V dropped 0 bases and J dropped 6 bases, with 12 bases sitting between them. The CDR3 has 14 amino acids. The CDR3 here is CASSLGQGLGEQYF. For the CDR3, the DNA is TGTGCCAGCAGCTTAGGACAGGGCTTGGGCGAGCAGTACTTC.

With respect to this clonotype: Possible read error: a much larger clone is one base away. The CDR3 here is CASGYTVENTGELFF. Written as DNA, the CDR3 is TGTGCCAGCGGGTATACAGTGGAGAACACCGGGGAGCTGTTTTTT. The chain employs TRBV28 and TRBJ2-2; D call uncertain. Trimming left V 8 bases short and J 1 base short, with 14 bases between. Per the germline V gene, CDR1 is MDHEN and CDR2 is SYDVKM. The CDR3 is 15 amino acids.